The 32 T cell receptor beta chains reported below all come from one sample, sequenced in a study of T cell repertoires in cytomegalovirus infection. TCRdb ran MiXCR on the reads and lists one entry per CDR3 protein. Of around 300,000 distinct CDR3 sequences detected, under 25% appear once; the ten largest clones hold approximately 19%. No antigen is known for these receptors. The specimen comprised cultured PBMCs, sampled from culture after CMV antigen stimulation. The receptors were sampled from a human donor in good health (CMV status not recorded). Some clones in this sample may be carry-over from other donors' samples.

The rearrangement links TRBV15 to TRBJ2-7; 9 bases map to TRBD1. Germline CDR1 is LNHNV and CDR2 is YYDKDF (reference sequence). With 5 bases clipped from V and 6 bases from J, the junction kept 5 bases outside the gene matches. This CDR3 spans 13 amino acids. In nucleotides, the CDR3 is TGTGCCACCAGCGGGGACAGGGTGATCGAGCAGTACTTC. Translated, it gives CATSGDRVIEQYF.

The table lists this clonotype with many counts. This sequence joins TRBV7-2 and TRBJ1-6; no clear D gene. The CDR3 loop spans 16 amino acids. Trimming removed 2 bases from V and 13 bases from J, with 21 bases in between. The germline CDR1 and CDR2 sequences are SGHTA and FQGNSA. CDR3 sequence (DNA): TGTGCCAGCAGCTTATCGCACCCAAAGGTCGAGGCTCCCCTCCACTTT. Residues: CASSLSHPKVEAPLHF.

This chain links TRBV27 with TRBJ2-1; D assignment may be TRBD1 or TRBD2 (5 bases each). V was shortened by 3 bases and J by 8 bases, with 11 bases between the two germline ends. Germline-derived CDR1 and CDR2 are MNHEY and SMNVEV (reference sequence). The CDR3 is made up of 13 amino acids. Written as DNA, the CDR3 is TGTGCCAGCAGTTTGGGACCACCCTATGAGCAGTTCTTC. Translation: CASSLGPPYEQFF.

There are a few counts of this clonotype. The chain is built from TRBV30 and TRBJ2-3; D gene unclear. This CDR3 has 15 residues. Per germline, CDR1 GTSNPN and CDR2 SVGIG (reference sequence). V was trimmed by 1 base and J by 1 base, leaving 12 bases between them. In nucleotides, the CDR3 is TGTGCCTGGAGTGACCTACCCCAGGGCACAGATACGCAGTATTTT. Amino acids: CAWSDLPQGTDTQYF.

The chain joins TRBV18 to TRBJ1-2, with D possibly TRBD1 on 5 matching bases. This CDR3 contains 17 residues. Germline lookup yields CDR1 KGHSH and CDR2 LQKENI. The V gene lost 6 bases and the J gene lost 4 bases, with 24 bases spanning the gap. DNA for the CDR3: TGTGCCAGCTCGCCCGATGGACCGGTGATTCAGGGCTATGGCTACACCTTC. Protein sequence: CASSPDGPVIQGYGYTF.

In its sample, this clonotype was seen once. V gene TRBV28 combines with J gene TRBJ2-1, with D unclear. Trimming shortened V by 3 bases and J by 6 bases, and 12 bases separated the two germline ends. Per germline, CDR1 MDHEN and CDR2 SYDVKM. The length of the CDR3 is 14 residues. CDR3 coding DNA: TGTGCCAGCAGTTTTGCGGAAGTGGCCAATGAGCAGTTCTTC. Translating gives CASSFAEVANEQFF.

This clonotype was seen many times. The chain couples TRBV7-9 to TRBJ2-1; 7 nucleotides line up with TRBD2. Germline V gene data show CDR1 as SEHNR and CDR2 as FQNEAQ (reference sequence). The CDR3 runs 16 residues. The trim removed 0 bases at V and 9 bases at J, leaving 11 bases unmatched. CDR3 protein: CASSLAMVREKVEQFF. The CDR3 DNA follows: TGTGCCAGCAGCTTAGCGATGGTGCGGGAGAAGGTTGAGCAGTTCTTC.

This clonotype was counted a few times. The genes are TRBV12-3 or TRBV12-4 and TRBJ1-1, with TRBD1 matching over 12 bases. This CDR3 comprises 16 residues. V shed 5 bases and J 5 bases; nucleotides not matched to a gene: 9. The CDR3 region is CASSLGTGGFGTEAFF. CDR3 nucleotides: TGTGCCAGCAGTCTAGGGACAGGGGGCTTCGGGACTGAAGCTTTCTTT.

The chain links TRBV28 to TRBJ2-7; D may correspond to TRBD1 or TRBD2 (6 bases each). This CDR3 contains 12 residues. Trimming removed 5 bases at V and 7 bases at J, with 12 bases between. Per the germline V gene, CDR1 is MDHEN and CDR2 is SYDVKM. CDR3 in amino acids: CASSTTGREQYF. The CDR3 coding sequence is TGTGCCAGCAGTACTACAGGGAGGGAGCAGTACTTC.

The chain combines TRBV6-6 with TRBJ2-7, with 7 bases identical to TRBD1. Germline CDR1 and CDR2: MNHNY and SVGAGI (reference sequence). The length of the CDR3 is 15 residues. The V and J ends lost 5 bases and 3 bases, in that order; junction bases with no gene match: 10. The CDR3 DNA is TGTGCCAGCAGTGTCCGACAGGGTCAGTTCTACGAGCAGTACTTC. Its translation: CASSVRQGQFYEQYF.

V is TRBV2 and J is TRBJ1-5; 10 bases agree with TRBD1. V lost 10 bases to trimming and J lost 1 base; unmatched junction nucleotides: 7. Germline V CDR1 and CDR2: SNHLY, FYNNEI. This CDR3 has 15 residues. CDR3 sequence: CANRGQGTSNQPQHF. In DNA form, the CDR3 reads TGTGCCAACAGGGGACAGGGGACAAGCAATCAGCCCCAGCATTTT.

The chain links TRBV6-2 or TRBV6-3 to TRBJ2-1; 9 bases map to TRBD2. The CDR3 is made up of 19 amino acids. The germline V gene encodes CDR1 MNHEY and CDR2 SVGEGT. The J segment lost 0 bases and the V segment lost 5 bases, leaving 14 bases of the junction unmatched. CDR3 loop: CASSGGSSGSAGSYNEQFF. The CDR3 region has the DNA TGTGCCAGCAGTGGCGGTAGTAGCGGGAGCGCGGGCTCCTACAATGAGCAGTTCTTC.

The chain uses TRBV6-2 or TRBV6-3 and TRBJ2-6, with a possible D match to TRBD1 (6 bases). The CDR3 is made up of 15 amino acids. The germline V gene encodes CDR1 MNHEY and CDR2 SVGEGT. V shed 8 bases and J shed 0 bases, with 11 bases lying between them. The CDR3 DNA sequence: TGTGCCAGCTCAGGGGACCCCTCTGGGGCCAACGTCCTGACTTTC. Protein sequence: CASSGDPSGANVLTF.

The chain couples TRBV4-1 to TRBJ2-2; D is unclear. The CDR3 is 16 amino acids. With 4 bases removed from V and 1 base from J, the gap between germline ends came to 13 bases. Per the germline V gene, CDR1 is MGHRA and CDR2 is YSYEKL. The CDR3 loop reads CASSPIQDGNTGELFF. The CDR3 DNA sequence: TGCGCCAGCAGCCCTATTCAAGACGGGAACACCGGGGAGCTGTTTTTT.

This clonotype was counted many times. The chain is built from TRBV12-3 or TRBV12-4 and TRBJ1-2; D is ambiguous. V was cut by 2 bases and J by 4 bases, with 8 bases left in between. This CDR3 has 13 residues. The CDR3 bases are TGTGCCAGCAGTTTAAGGGTCATCTATGGCTACACCTTC. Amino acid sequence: CASSLRVIYGYTF.

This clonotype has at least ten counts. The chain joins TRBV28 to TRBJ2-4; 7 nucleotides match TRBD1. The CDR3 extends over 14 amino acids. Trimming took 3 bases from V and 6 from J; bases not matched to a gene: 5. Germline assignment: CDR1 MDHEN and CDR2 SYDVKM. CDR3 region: CASSFRGGGNIQYF. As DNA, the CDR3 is TGTGCCAGCAGTTTCAGAGGGGGCGGAAACATTCAGTACTTC.

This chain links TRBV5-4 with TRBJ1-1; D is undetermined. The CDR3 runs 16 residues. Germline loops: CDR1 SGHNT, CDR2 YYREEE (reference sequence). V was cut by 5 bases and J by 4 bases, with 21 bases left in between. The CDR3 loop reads CASRFGRPEEVTEAFF. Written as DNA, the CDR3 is TGTGCCAGCAGATTTGGGCGCCCGGAGGAAGTCACTGAAGCTTTCTTT.

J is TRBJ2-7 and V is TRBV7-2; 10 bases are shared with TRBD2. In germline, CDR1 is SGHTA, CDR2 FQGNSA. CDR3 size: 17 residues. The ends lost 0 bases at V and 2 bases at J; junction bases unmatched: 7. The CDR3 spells CASSLAASGGGTYEQYV. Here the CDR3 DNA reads TGTGCCAGCAGCTTAGCAGCTAGCGGGGGCGGGACCTACGAGCAGTACGTC.

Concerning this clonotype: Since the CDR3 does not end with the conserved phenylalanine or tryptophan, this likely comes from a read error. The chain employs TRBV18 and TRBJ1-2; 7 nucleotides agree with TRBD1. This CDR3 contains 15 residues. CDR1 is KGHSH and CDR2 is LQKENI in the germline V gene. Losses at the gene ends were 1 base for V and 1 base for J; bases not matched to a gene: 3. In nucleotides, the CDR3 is TGTGCCAGCTCACCACGTTCAGGGGGTAACTATGGCTACACCTCC. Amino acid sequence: CASSPRSGGNYGYTS.

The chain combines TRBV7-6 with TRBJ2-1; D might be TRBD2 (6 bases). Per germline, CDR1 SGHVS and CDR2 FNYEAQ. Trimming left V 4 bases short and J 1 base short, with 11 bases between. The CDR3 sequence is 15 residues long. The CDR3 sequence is CASSSNSGSYNEQFF. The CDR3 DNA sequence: TGTGCCAGCAGCTCGAATAGCGGATCCTACAATGAGCAGTTCTTC.

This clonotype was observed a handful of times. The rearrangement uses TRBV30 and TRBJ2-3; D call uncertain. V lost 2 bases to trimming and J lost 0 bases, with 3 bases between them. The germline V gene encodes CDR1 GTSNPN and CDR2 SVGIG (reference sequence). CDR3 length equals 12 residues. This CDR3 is CAWSFSTDTQYF. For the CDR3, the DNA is TGTGCCTGGAGTTTTAGCACAGATACGCAGTATTTT.

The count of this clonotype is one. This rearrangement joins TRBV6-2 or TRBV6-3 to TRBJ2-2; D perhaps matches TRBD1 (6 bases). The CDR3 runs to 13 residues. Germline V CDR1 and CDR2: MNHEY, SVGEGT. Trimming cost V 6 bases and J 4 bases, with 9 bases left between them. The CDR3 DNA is TGTGCCAGCAGAACCAGGGGCACCGGGGAGCTGTTTTTT. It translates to CASRTRGTGELFF.

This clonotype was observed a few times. As DNA, the CDR3 is TGCAGTGCTAGATCACCGCAGGATACGCAGTATTTT. Translating it yields CSARSPQDTQYF. V gene TRBV20-1 combines with J gene TRBJ2-3, with D uncertain. The germline V and J ends were trimmed by 2 bases and 6 bases, with 9 bases remaining between them. The CDR3 consists of 12 residues. Germline CDR1 is DFQATT and CDR2 is SNEGSKA (reference sequence).

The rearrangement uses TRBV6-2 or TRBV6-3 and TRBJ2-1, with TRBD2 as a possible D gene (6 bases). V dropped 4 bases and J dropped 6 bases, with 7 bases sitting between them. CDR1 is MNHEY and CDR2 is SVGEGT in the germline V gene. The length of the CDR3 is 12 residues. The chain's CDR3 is CASSFGSNEQFF. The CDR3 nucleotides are TGTGCCAGCAGTTTCGGGAGCAATGAGCAGTTCTTC.

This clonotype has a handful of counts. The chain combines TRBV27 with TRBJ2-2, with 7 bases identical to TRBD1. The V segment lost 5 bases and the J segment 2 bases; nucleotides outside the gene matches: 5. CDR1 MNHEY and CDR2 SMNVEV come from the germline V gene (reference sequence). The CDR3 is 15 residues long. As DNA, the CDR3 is TGTGCCAGCAGTCCCCGACAGGGTAACACCGGGGAGCTGTTTTTT. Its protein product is CASSPRQGNTGELFF.

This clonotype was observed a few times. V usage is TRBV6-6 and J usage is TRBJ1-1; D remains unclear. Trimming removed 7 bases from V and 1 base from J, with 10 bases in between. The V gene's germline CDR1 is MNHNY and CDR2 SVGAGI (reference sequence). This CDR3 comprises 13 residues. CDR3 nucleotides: TGTGCCAGCACCCGGCCTGAGAACACTGAAGCTTTCTTT. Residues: CASTRPENTEAFF.

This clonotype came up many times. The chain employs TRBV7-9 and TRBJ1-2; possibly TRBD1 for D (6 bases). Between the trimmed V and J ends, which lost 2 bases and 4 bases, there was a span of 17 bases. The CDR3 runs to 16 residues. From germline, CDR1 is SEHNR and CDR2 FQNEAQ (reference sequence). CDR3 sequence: CASSLSGEFVGYGYTF. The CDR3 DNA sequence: TGTGCCAGCAGCTTATCAGGGGAGTTCGTCGGCTATGGCTACACCTTC.

CDR3 coding DNA: TGTGCCAGTAGCGCCCCGGGACTAGCTAACTACGAGCAGTACTTC. Translating gives CASSAPGLANYEQYF. This chain uses TRBV19 with TRBJ2-7; 9 bases agree with TRBD2. The length of the CDR3 is 15 residues. With 6 bases clipped from V and 3 bases from J, the junction kept 9 bases outside the gene matches. The germline V gene encodes CDR1 LNHDA and CDR2 SQIVND (reference sequence).

The CDR3 DNA reads TGCAGCGCCCTCGTGGCTAGCGGCCGCACAGATACGCAGTATTTT. It is translated as CSALVASGRTDTQYF. The J gene is TRBJ2-3, the V gene TRBV20-1, with 7 bases matching TRBD2. The CDR3 loop spans 15 amino acids. Germline V gene lookup returns CDR1 DFQATT and CDR2 SNEGSKA (reference sequence).

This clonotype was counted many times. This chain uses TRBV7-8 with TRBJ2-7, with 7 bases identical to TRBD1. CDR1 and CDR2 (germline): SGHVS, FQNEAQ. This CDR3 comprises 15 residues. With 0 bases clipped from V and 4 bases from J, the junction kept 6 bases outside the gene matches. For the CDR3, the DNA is TGTGCCAGCAGCTTAGCCAGGGACAGCTTTTACGAGCAGTACTTC. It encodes CASSLARDSFYEQYF. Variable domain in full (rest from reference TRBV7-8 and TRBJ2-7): GAGVSQSPRYKVAKRGQDVALRCDPISGHVSLFWYQQALGQGPEFLTYFQNEAQLDKSGLPSDRFFAERPEGSVSTLKIQRTQQEDSAVYLCASSLARDSFYEQYFGPGTRLTVT.

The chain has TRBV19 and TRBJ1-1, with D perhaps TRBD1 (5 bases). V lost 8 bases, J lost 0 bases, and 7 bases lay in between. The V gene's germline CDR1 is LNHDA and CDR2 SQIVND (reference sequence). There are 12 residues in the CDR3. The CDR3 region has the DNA TGTGCCAGTTGGGGGATGAACACTGAAGCTTTCTTT. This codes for CASWGMNTEAFF.

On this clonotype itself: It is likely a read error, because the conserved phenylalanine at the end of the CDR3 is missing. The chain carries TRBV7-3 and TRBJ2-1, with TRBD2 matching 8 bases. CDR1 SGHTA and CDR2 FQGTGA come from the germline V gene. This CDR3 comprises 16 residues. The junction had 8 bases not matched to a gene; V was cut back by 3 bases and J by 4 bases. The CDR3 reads CASSFEAGVGYNEQFS. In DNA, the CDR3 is TGTGCCAGCAGCTTCGAAGCGGGAGTGGGATACAATGAGCAGTTCTCC.